This T cell receptor beta chain was sequenced for a study of CD8 T cells in ankylosing spondylitis. Regarding the study as a whole: Existing reports had already noted some motif variants in reactive arthritis synovial fluid and blood.

Each TCR beta library was made by quantitative 5'-RACE that incorporated molecular barcodes. TCRdb fed the 5' RACE reads into MiXCR, producing one record per CDR3 protein. Here the sample spans almost 30,000 distinct CDR3 sequences, 4.5% to 5.5% being singletons. Germline values: CDR1 SGDLS, CDR2 YYNGEE. V lost 0 bases and J lost 8; bases outside the gene matches: 8. The CDR3 is made up of 15 amino acids. Many counts were recorded for this clonotype. Its cognate antigen is unknown. This rearrangement joins TRBV9 to TRBJ1-5, with TRBD1 matching over 7 bases. The sequence was collected from a female donor with ankylosing spondylitis or in good health (not recorded which). The material sequenced was blood, either unsorted or a sorted T cell fraction (not recorded which). CDR3 region: CASSVGAGGYEPQHF. In DNA form, the CDR3 reads TGTGCCAGCAGCGTAGGTGCAGGGGGTTATGAGCCCCAGCATTTT. The variable domain in full, with the rest retrieved from reference TRBV9 and TRBJ1-5, is DSGVTQTPKHLITATGQRVTLRCSPRSGDLSVYWYQQSLDQGLQFLIQYYNGEERAKGNILERFSAQQFPDLHSELNLSSLELGDSALYFCASSVGAGGYEPQHFGDGTRLSIL.